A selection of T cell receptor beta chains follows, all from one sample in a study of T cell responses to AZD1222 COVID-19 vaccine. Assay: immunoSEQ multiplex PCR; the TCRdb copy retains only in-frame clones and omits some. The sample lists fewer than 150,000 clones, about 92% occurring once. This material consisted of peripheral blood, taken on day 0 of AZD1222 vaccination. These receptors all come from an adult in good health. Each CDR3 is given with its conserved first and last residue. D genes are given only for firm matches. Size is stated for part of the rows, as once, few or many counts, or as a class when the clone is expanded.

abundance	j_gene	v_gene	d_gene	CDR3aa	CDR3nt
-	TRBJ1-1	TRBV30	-	CASLMGWGIGNTEAFF	TGTGCCTCTCTCATGGGCTGGGGAATCGGGAACACTGAAGCTTTCTTT
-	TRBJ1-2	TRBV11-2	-	CASSLSNYGYTF	TGTGCCAGCAGCTTAAGTAACTATGGCTACACCTTC
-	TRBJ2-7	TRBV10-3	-	CAISAGDTYEQYF	TGTGCCATCAGCGCAGGGGATACCTACGAGCAGTACTTC
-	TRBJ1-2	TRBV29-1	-	CSVRTVYGYTF	TGCAGCGTTCGGACGGTCTATGGCTACACCTTC
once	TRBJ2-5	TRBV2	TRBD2	CASGELAGGLQETQYF	TGTGCCAGCGGAGAGTTAGCGGGGGGGCTCCAAGAGACCCAGTACTTC
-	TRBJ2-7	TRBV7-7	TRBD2	CAIHKTSGHYEQYF	TGTGCCATCCACAAGACTAGCGGGCACTACGAGCAGTACTTC
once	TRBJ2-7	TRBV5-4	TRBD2	CASSGGTNPNYEQYF	TGTGCCAGCAGCGGGGGGACTAATCCAAACTACGAGCAGTACTTC
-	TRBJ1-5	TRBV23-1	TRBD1	CASTQGDF	TGCGCCAGCACCCAGGGGGATTTT
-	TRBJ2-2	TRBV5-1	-	CASSLLQGNTGELFF	TGCGCCAGCAGCTTGTTACAGGGTAACACCGGGGAGCTGTTTTTT
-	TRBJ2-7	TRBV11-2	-	CASSVEGHEQYF	TGTGCCAGCAGCGTAGAGGGGCACGAGCAGTACTTC
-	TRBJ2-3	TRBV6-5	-	CASRKVQSTDTQYF	TGTGCCAGCAGGAAGGTACAGAGCACAGATACGCAGTATTTT
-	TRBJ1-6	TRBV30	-	CAWSADGGSYNSPLHF	TGTGCCTGGAGCGCCGATGGGGGTTCCTATAATTCACCCCTCCACTTT
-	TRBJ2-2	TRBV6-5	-	CASRWSSGDTGELFF	TGTGCCAGCCGATGGTCCAGCGGAGACACCGGGGAGCTGTTTTTT
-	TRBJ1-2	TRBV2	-	CASSEALQVTYGYTF	TGTGCCAGCAGTGAAGCGCTTCAGGTTACCTATGGCTACACCTTC
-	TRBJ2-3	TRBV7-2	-	CASQIGPQFPRGADTQYF	TGTGCCAGCCAAATAGGCCCTCAGTTTCCGAGGGGGGCAGATACGCAGTATTTT
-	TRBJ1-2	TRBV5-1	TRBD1	CASSPDRGIFLGYTF	TGCGCCAGCAGCCCGGACAGGGGAATCTTTTTAGGCTACACCTTC
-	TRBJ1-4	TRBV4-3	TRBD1	CASSQNRQGANEKLFF	TGCGCCAGCAGCCAAAACCGACAGGGGGCGAATGAAAAACTGTTTTTT
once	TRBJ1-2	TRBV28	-	CATPGGNSYGYTF	TGTGCCACCCCCGGCGGGAATAGCTATGGCTACACCTTC
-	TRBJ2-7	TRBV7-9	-	CASSSSPGLPYEQYF	TGTGCCAGCAGCTCAAGCCCAGGGTTGCCCTACGAGCAGTACTTC
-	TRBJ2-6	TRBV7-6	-	CASSPRLSGTRSGANVLTF	TGTGCCAGCAGCCCCCGACTTTCGGGGACTCGTTCTGGGGCCAACGTCCTGACTTTC
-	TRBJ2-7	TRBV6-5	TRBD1	CASRSGTGGAGEQYF	TGTGCCAGCAGGTCCGGGACAGGGGGCGCGGGCGAGCAGTACTTC
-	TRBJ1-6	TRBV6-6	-	CASSYRDRRSPLHF	TGTGCCAGCAGTTATCGTGACAGACGTTCACCCCTCCACTTT